Listed here are 2 T cell receptor beta chains from one sample, sequenced in a study of T cells and copy number aberrations in small-cell lung cancer. Sequenced by immunoSEQ multiplex PCR; TCRdb stores in-frame clones only, minus some. The repertoire has about 2,600 clones, approximately 77% of them found once; the top ten carry 10% to 13%. Sequencing input: normal tissue next to the tumor. Every receptor here comes from a man between 65 and 79 years old with small cell lung cancer.

Concerning this clone: The junction shows a germline mismatch at one end, possibly a read error. This chain joins TRBV7-7 and TRBJ2-5; the match to TRBD1 covers 9 bases. Germline loops: CDR1 SSHAT, CDR2 FNYEAQ (reference sequence). This CDR3 spans 15 amino acids. DNA of the CDR3: TGTGCTAGCAGCCCCGGGACAGGGACTCAAGAGACCCAGTACTTC. Its protein product is CASSPGTGTQETQYF.

The chain has TRBV7-2 and TRBJ2-7; D is ambiguous. V was pared by 2 bases and J by 4 bases, with 3 bases between. This CDR3 comprises 11 residues. Germline assignment: CDR1 SGHTA and CDR2 FQGNSA. The CDR3 region has the DNA TGTGCCAGCAGCTTATTTTACGAGCAGTACTTC. This sequence encodes CASSLFYEQYF.